This T cell receptor beta chain was sequenced for a study of CD8 T cells in ankylosing spondylitis. Whole-study results and caveats: In the blood and synovial fluid of reactive arthritis, some motif variants had been previously reported.

Germline V gene data show CDR1 as SGHTA and CDR2 as FQGNSA. J lost 9 bases, V lost 4 bases, and 13 bases had no gene match. The CDR3 contains 16 residues. This clonotype has only a few counts. What it binds is not known. Each CDR3 protein is one row after TCRdb ran MiXCR on the 5' RACE reads. The profile shows about 240,000 distinct CDR3 sequences, 8.6% of them singletons. Material: blood, either unsorted or a sorted T cell fraction (not recorded which). This sequence was found in a male donor with ankylosing spondylitis or in good health (not recorded which). The V gene is TRBV7-2, the J gene TRBJ1-1; 11 nucleotides line up with TRBD1. This CDR3 reads CASSYGQGAGLVKAFF. CDR3 in DNA: TGTGCCAGCAGCTACGGACAGGGGGCGGGGTTGGTCAAAGCTTTCTTT. Filled out from reference TRBV7-2 and TRBJ1-1, the complete variable domain reads GAGVSQSPSNKVTEKGKDVELRCDPISGHTALYWYRQSLGQGLEFLIYFQGNSAPDKSGLPSDRFSAERTGGSVSTLTIQRTQQEDSAVYLCASSYGQGAGLVKAFFGQGTRLTVV.